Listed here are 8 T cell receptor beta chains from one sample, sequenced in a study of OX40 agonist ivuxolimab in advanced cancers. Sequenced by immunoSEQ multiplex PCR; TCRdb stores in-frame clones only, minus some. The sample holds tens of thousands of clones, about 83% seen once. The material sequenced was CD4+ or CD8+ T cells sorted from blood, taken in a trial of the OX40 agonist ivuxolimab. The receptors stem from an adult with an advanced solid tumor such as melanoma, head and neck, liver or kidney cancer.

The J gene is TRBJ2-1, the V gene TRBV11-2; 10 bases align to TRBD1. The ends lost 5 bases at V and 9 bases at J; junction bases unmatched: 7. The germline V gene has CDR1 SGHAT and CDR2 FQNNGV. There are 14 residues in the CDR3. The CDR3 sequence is CASSQRQGAFEQFF. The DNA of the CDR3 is TGTGCCAGCAGCCAGAGACAGGGGGCTTTTGAGCAGTTCTTC.

The CDR3 loop reads CATSEGLAGNEQFF. In DNA, the CDR3 is TGTGCCACCAGCGAGGGACTAGCGGGAAATGAGCAGTTCTTC. The chain uses TRBV15 and TRBJ2-1, with 13 bases fitting TRBD2. The CDR3 consists of 14 residues. Per the germline V gene, CDR1 is LNHNV and CDR2 is YYDKDF (reference sequence). V trimming: 5 bases; J trimming: 7 bases; junction bases outside the gene matches: 2.

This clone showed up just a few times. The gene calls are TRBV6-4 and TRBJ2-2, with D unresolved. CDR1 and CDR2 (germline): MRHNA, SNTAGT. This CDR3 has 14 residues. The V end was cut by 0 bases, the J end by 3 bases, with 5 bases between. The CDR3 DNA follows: TGTGCCAGCAGTGACTCGCAGGACACCGGGGAGCTGTTTTTT. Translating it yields CASSDSQDTGELFF.

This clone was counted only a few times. The CDR3 DNA is TGTGCCAGCAGCGTAGACTACAGGGGGAGGGAGCAGTACTTC. Translated, it gives CASSVDYRGREQYF. The chain couples TRBV9 to TRBJ2-7; 8 bases map to TRBD1. The ends lost 0 bases at V and 7 bases at J; junction bases unmatched: 6. Germline V gene sequence: CDR1 SGDLS, CDR2 YYNGEE. The CDR3 has 14 amino acids.

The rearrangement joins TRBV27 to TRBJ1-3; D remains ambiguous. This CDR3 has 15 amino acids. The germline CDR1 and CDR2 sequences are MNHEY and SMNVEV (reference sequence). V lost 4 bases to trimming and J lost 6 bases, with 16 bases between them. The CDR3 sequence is CASSSTGERENTIYF. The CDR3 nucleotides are TGTGCCAGCAGTTCAACCGGGGAGAGGGAAAACACCATATATTTT.

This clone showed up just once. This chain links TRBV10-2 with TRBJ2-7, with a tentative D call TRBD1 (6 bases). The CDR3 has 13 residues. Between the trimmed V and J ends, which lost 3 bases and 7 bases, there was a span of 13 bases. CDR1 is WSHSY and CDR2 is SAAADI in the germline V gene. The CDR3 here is CASSERGWREQYF. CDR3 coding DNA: TGCGCCAGCAGTGAAAGGGGGTGGAGGGAGCAGTACTTC.

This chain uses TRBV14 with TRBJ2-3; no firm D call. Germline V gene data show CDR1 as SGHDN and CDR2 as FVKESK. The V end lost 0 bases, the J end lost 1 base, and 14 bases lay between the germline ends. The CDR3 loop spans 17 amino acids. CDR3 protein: CASSQDVIALRTDTQYF. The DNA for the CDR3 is TGTGCCAGCAGCCAAGATGTAATAGCCCTCCGCACAGATACGCAGTATTTT.

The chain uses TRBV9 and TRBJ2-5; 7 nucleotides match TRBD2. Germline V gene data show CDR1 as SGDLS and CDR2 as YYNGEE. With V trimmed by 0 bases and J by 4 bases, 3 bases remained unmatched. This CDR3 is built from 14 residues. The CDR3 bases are TGTGCCAGCAGCGTAGGTGGCGGGGGAGAGACCCAGTACTTC. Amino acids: CASSVGGGGETQYF.